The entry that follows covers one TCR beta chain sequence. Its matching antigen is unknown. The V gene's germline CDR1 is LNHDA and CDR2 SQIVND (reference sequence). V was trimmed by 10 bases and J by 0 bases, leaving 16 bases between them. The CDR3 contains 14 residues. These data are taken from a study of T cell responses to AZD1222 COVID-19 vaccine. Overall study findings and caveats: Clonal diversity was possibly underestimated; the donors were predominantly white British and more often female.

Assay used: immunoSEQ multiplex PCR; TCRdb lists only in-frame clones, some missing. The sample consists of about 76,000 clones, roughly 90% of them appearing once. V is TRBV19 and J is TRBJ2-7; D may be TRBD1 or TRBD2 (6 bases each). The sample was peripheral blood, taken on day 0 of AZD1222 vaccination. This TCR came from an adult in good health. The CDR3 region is CATRGRGSSYEQYV. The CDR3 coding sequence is TGTGCCACCAGGGGACGGGGGAGCTCCTACGAGCAGTACGTC.